Sequencing of this T cell receptor (beta chain) was carried out in a study of T cell responses to AZD1222 COVID-19 vaccine. This clone was observed a few times. CDR1 and CDR2 (germline): SGHTA, FQGNSA. V trimming: 5 bases; J trimming: 8 bases; junction bases outside the gene matches: 17. This CDR3 contains 17 residues. The table came from immunoSEQ multiplex PCR; TCRdb's copy has only in-frame clones and leaves some out. This sample has about 94,000 clones, with 85% found just once. Specimen: peripheral blood, collected 28 days after the second AZD1222 dose. The J gene is TRBJ2-2, the V gene TRBV7-2; the match to TRBD2 covers 7 bases. The source of this sequence is an adult who received the AZD1222 COVID-19 vaccine. DNA of the CDR3: TGTGCCAGCAGCCCCCTATGGAGCGGGGCCGTCAATGGGGAGCTGTTTTTT. Residues: CASSPLWSGAVNGELFF.